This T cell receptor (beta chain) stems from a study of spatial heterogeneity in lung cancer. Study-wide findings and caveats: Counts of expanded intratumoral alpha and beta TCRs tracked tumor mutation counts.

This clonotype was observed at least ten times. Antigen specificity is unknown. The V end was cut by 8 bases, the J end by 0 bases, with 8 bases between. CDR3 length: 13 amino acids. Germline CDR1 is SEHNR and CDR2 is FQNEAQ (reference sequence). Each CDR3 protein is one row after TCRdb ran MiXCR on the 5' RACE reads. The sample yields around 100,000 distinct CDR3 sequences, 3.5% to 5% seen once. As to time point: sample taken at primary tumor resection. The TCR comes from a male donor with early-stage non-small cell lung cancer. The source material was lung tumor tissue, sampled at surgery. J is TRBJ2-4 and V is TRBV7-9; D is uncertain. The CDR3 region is CASGRIAKNIQYF. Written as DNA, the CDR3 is TGTGCCAGCGGCCGTATAGCCAAAAACATTCAGTACTTC.